One sample yielded the 20 T cell receptor beta chains listed below, sequenced in a study of T and B cells in COVID-19 patients. BIOMED2 TRB-A/B primer pools were used in multiplex TRB PCR. TCRdb independently ran MiXCR on the multiplex PCR reads; one entry per CDR3 protein. The repertoire holds around 23,000 distinct CDR3 sequences, approximately 29% seen once, with approximately 2.9% in the top ten. From blood, 250-500 ng of genomic DNA served as TRB template. The sample comprised blood. The receptors here all came from a human donor who had recovered from COVID-19.

This chain uses TRBV6-5 with TRBJ1-1; tentative D call: TRBD1 (5 bases). The CDR3 runs 14 residues. Germline loops: CDR1 MNHEY, CDR2 SVGAGI. Trimming took off 6 bases at V and 0 bases at J, with 11 bases between the two ends. The CDR3 sequence: CASSLTVMNTEAFF. The CDR3 region has the DNA TGTGCCAGCAGCCTGACAGTAATGAACACTGAAGCTTTCTTT.

This clonotype was counted a few times. The J gene is TRBJ2-4, the V gene TRBV13; possibly TRBD1 for D (5 bases). Trimming left V 4 bases short and J 0 bases short, with 13 bases between. This CDR3 is 16 amino acids long. The germline gives CDR1 PRHDT, CDR2 FYEKMQ (reference sequence). CDR3 nucleotides: TGTGCCAGCAGCTCAGCTGGGGCTCTAGCCAAAAACATTCAGTACTTC. Translation: CASSSAGALAKNIQYF.

The chain couples TRBV5-6 to TRBJ2-7, with D possibly being TRBD1 (6 bases). The germline V gene has CDR1 SGHDT and CDR2 YYEEEE. The CDR3 runs to 15 residues. The ends were cut back, 1 base at V and 0 bases at J, with 11 bases in the middle. The CDR3 DNA is TGTGCCAGCAGCTTGTTCCAGGGGCCCTCCTACGAGCAGTACTTC. Translation gives CASSLFQGPSYEQYF. Supplemented by reference TRBV5-6 and TRBJ2-7, the full variable domain reads DAGVTQSPTHLIKTRGQQVTLRCSPKSGHDTVSWYQQALGQGPQFIFQYYEEEERQRGNFPDRFSGHQFPNYSSELNVNALLLGDSALYLCASSLFQGPSYEQYFGPGTRLTVT.

This chain uses TRBV6-6 with TRBJ1-5; maybe TRBD1 (5 bases). This CDR3 region has 15 residues. Germline CDR1 MNHNY, CDR2 SVGAGI (reference sequence). Trimming left V 4 bases short and J 7 bases short, with 17 bases between. The CDR3 sequence: CASSSSVGGRQPQHF. The CDR3 nucleotides read TGTGCCAGCAGTTCTTCCGTGGGGGGGAGACAGCCCCAGCATTTT.

The V gene is TRBV6-6, the J gene TRBJ2-7, with TRBD2 matching over 8 bases. Germline CDR1 reads MNHNY; CDR2 reads SVGAGI (reference sequence). The CDR3 has 12 residues. Germline trimming cut 4 bases from V and 7 bases from J; bases unmatched to any gene: 3. The CDR3 region is CASSSGGWEQYF. The CDR3 bases are TGTGCCAGCAGTTCGGGGGGGTGGGAGCAGTACTTC.

The chain employs TRBV6-5 and TRBJ1-6, with D maybe TRBD1 (6 bases). Germline loops: CDR1 MNHEY, CDR2 SVGAGI. The CDR3 length is 16 residues. Deletions cut 2 bases from V and 7 bases from J, with 15 bases between. The CDR3 DNA sequence: TGTGCCAGCAGTTACACTACTACAGGGTCGAATTCACCCCTCCACTTT. Translation gives CASSYTTTGSNSPLHF.

This clonotype has only a few counts. The V gene is TRBV6-5, the J gene TRBJ1-1; the match to TRBD1 covers 10 bases. The J segment lost 7 bases and the V segment lost 8 bases, leaving 10 bases of the junction unmatched. Germline CDR1 MNHEY, CDR2 SVGAGI. The CDR3 is made up of 14 amino acids. In nucleotides, the CDR3 is TGTGCCAGCCGCGGGGGACAGGGGAGAGGTGAAGCTTTCTTT. As protein: CASRGGQGRGEAFF.

This clonotype turned up a few times. The chain couples TRBV5-4 to TRBJ1-2; TRBD1 matches at 7 bases. The germline V gene encodes CDR1 SGHNT and CDR2 YYREEE (reference sequence). This CDR3 comprises 12 residues. The J segment lost 8 bases and the V segment lost 4 bases, leaving 5 bases of the junction unmatched. The CDR3 loop reads CASSPDRDGYTF. The CDR3 DNA reads as TGTGCCAGCAGCCCCGACAGGGACGGCTACACCTTC. The full variable domain, with the rest looked up from reference TRBV5-4 and TRBJ1-2, is ETGVTQSPTHLIKTRGQQVTLRCSSQSGHNTVSWYQQALGQGPQFIFQYYREEENGRGNFPPRFSGLQFPNYSSELNVNALELDDSALYLCASSPDRDGYTFGSGTRLTVV.

This chain links TRBV5-4 with TRBJ1-3; D unresolved. CDR1 is SGHNT and CDR2 is YYREEE in the germline V gene (reference sequence). V was trimmed by 0 bases and J by 0 bases, leaving 7 bases between them. This CDR3 is built from 15 residues. The CDR3 nucleotides read TGTGCCAGCAGCTTGGACGTCGACTCTGGAAACACCATATATTTT. The encoded protein is CASSLDVDSGNTIYF.

This clonotype was seen many times. This chain joins TRBV6-5 and TRBJ2-7; tentative D call: TRBD1 (5 bases). CDR3 length: 12 amino acids. Trimming cost V 5 bases and J 6 bases, with 11 bases left between them. Germline V gene data show CDR1 as MNHEY and CDR2 as SVGAGI. Here the CDR3 reads CASSPPTGEQYF. The CDR3 coding sequence is TGTGCCAGCAGTCCCCCCACAGGCGAGCAGTACTTC.

This sequence joins TRBV12-3 or TRBV12-4 and TRBJ1-3, with a tentative D call TRBD1 (6 bases). V lost 5 bases, J lost 4 bases, and 15 bases lay in between. The CDR3 loop spans 15 amino acids. In nucleotides, the CDR3 is TGTGCCAGCAGTCCAGGTGGGGGGGGCGGAAACACCATATATTTT. Amino acids: CASSPGGGGGNTIYF.

The chain has TRBV6-5 and TRBJ1-1, with TRBD1 identical over 12 bases. Germline V gene lookup returns CDR1 MNHEY and CDR2 SVGAGI. The CDR3 extends over 17 amino acids. V trimming: 5 bases; J trimming: 0 bases; junction bases outside the gene matches: 7. CDR3 protein: CASSRGQGAGVNTEAFF. The CDR3 nucleotides are TGTGCCAGCAGTAGGGGACAGGGGGCCGGAGTGAACACTGAAGCTTTCTTT.

This clonotype was detected a few times. The J gene is TRBJ2-7, the V gene TRBV10-3; 7 positions match TRBD1. Trimming took 3 bases from V and 5 from J; bases not matched to a gene: 13. The germline CDR1 and CDR2 sequences are ENHRY and SYGVKD. CDR3 size: 16 residues. The CDR3 reads CAISEQKGANPHEQYF. For the CDR3, the DNA is TGTGCCATCAGTGAACAGAAGGGGGCGAATCCTCACGAGCAGTACTTC.

This sequence joins TRBV5-1 and TRBJ2-5; TRBD1 matches 8 bases. After removal of 0 bases from V and 5 bases from J, the junction contained 12 bases not matched to a gene. Germline CDR1 and CDR2: SGHRS and YFSETQ. The CDR3 has 17 residues. CDR3 in amino acids: CASSLGFGRGRPETQYF. Written as DNA, the CDR3 is TGCGCCAGCAGCTTGGGGTTCGGCAGGGGGCGTCCGGAGACCCAGTACTTC.

This clonotype qualifies as medium-sized. The V call is TRBV30, the J call TRBJ1-4; D is unresolved. This CDR3 comprises 14 residues. V was shortened by 3 bases and J by 0 bases, with 8 bases between the two germline ends. Germline lookup yields CDR1 GTSNPN and CDR2 SVGIG (reference sequence). The CDR3 sequence is CAWSPASTNEKLFF. CDR3 nucleotide sequence: TGTGCCTGGAGCCCCGCTTCAACTAATGAAAAACTGTTTTTT.

This clonotype came up once. V and J are TRBV6-5 and TRBJ2-6; D perhaps matches TRBD2 (6 bases). V was trimmed by 1 base and J by 3 bases, leaving 13 bases between them. CDR3 length: 17 amino acids. Germline V CDR1 and CDR2: MNHEY, SVGAGI. The CDR3, as DNA: TGTGCCAGCAGTTACTTGGTCGGAGGGAGTGGGGCCAACGTCCTGACTTTC. Translating it yields CASSYLVGGSGANVLTF.

V is TRBV19 and J is TRBJ2-7; 11 nucleotides align to TRBD2. Germline trimming cut 3 bases from V and 7 bases from J; bases unmatched to any gene: 11. This CDR3 is built from 16 residues. Per the germline V gene, CDR1 is LNHDA and CDR2 is SQIVND (reference sequence). CDR3 sequence: CASSILIAGGPLEQYF. CDR3 in DNA: TGTGCCAGTAGTATCCTAATAGCGGGAGGGCCGCTTGAGCAGTACTTC.

This clonotype has ten or more counts. The chain links TRBV13 to TRBJ2-5; perhaps TRBD1 as D (5 bases). V was trimmed by 5 bases and J by 7 bases, leaving 11 bases between them. The germline V gene encodes CDR1 PRHDT and CDR2 FYEKMQ (reference sequence). This CDR3 has 12 residues. The CDR3 DNA is TGTGCCAGCAGCCCCAGGCAGGGGACCCAGTACTTC. This encodes CASSPRQGTQYF.

The chain uses TRBV12-3 or TRBV12-4 and TRBJ1-2; perhaps TRBD1 as D (6 bases). The CDR3 loop spans 14 amino acids. Trimming took off 4 bases at V and 4 bases at J, with 13 bases between the two ends. The CDR3 spells CASSSGGASYGYTF. CDR3 DNA: TGTGCCAGCAGTTCGGGGGGCGCGAGCTATGGCTACACCTTC.

The chain uses TRBV20-1 and TRBJ2-1, with 9 bases lining up with TRBD2. Per germline, CDR1 DFQATT and CDR2 SNEGSKA (reference sequence). V gave up 0 bases and J gave up 2 bases; unmatched junction bases: 8. The length of the CDR3 is 17 residues. This CDR3 is CSARDHWREGPYNEQFF. DNA of the CDR3: TGCAGTGCTAGAGACCACTGGCGGGAGGGCCCCTACAATGAGCAGTTCTTC.